The rows below give T cell receptor beta chains drawn from one sample of a study of glioma-infiltrating T cells. TCRdb redid the calling of the multiplex PCR reads with MiXCR, one entry per CDR3 protein. The table shows about 380,000 distinct CDR3 sequences, with roughly two fifths occurring only once. The specimen sequenced was glioma tissue, nonneoplastic brain tissue, or PBMCs (not recorded which). The receptors come from a human donor with low-grade glioma or glioblastoma, undergoing nonglioma brain surgery, or in good health (not recorded which). Both conserved end residues are part of each CDR3. Each record gives: CDR3 protein, J gene, clone size, V gene. Clone size is not always given. Where it is, it says once, few, many or a class for expanded clones.

CSAVERNQETQYF	TRBJ2-5	-	TRBV20-1
CASSFTVNQPQHF	TRBJ1-5	few	TRBV28
CASSSLDREDEQYF	TRBJ2-7	-	TRBV6-2/TRBV6-3
CASSQVGGTTDTQYF	TRBJ2-3	few	TRBV14
CSARGGVYEQYF	TRBJ2-7	-	TRBV20-1
CASSYGPAGEQYF	TRBJ2-7	-	TRBV19
CASSLTPDNYGYTF	TRBJ1-2	many	TRBV27
CASSLAIESPLHF	TRBJ1-6	many	TRBV7-2
CSARDLRRGLSQPQHF	TRBJ1-5	-	TRBV20-1
CASSLYRRTEAFF	TRBJ1-1	many	TRBV27
CASSPSGTGANVLTF	TRBJ2-6	-	TRBV4-3
CAIRQGAENIQYF	TRBJ2-4	few	TRBV6-1
CSAGDSSSSYNEQFF	TRBJ2-1	-	TRBV20-1
CSVRSGSGHEQFF	TRBJ2-1	-	TRBV29-1
CASSIRQGNQPQHF	TRBJ1-5	many	TRBV6-1
CASSLAQGAQPQHF	TRBJ1-5	-	TRBV12-3/TRBV12-4
CASRRDREGQTQHF	TRBJ1-5	-	TRBV6-1
CASSQVGPRDHEQYF	TRBJ2-7	-	TRBV4-1
CASSEYPRWELFF	TRBJ2-2	many	TRBV6-1
CASSQTGTWAFF	TRBJ1-1	-	TRBV14
CAISVDRTYEQYF	TRBJ2-7	-	TRBV10-3
CASGQDKVRGLYNEQFF	TRBJ2-1	-	TRBV3-1
CASSSRAIGDEQYF	TRBJ2-7	few	TRBV3-1
CASSIGTGDTPQHF	TRBJ1-5	few	TRBV6-2/TRBV6-3
CASSPPGSSTDTQYF	TRBJ2-3	-	TRBV7-9
CASSVGTGLHQPQHF	TRBJ1-5	-	TRBV9
CASSSERSSNQPQHF	TRBJ1-5	-	TRBV5-8
CAWSVPGTGGSQPQHF	TRBJ1-5	-	TRBV30
CASAEGGTEAFF	TRBJ1-1	few	TRBV12-3/TRBV12-4
CASSLGAGLGGYTF	TRBJ1-2	few	TRBV7-9
CASRPPGGLETQYF	TRBJ2-5	-	TRBV19
CASSSQATNEKLFF	TRBJ1-4	-	TRBV28
CAISKGWDTEAFF	TRBJ1-1	-	TRBV10-3
CASRPDRGQPQHF	TRBJ1-5	many	TRBV28
CASSYSRLGTEAFF	TRBJ1-1	many	TRBV6-6
CASGPSGTSTDTQYF	TRBJ2-3	-	TRBV5-4
CAISQTSGIADTQYF	TRBJ2-3	-	TRBV10-3
CSASSQANTEAFF	TRBJ1-1	few	TRBV20-1
CSARDPSREALGEQYF	TRBJ2-7	-	TRBV20-1
CASSPGTGVGYGYTF	TRBJ1-2	-	TRBV2
CASSQARGQGPNEKLFF	TRBJ1-4	once	TRBV4-1
CASSDIAEGTGELFF	TRBJ2-2	few	TRBV2
CSARDGRQGGYTEAFF	TRBJ1-1	many	TRBV20-1
CACKTWTDSYEQYF	TRBJ2-7	-	TRBV12-3/TRBV12-4
CASSYRRSGNTIYF	TRBJ1-3	-	TRBV6-2/TRBV6-3
CASSIYGLGPRSRLFF	TRBJ1-4	-	TRBV19
CSVEQQVTDTQYF	TRBJ2-3	-	TRBV29-1
CSARTQVYSNTGELFF	TRBJ2-2	-	TRBV20-1
CASSQPPTARYGYTF	TRBJ1-2	-	TRBV4-1
CASTLKGDGYTF	TRBJ1-2	once	TRBV28
CATMTDPNYGYTF	TRBJ1-2	many	TRBV28
CATMTRQGVNEQFF	TRBJ2-1	-	TRBV24-1
CAGSSGLAGSADTQYF	TRBJ2-3	-	TRBV11-2
CASSQRLAGVLGYEQYF	TRBJ2-7	-	TRBV4-2
CASSEQGQASYEQYF	TRBJ2-7	-	TRBV2
CSATDRLEAFF	TRBJ1-1	few	TRBV20-1
CASSLTSGRYTGELFF	TRBJ2-2	-	TRBV7-2
CASSFQGGTTYEQYF	TRBJ2-7	-	TRBV28
CASSPQGAGGVYF	TRBJ2-4	-	TRBV7-2
CASSQGRARTDTQYF	TRBJ2-3	few	TRBV3-1